This T cell receptor (beta chain) was identified during a study of naive and memory T cell subsets. Study-wide results and limits: A few larger clonotypes appeared in naive repertoires, especially CD8, possibly memory cells re-expressing CD45RA.

The CDR3 covers 11 residues. V was shortened by 3 bases and J by 5 bases, with 5 bases between the two germline ends. CDR1 is SQVTM and CDR2 is ANQGSEA in the germline V gene. With regard to this clonotype: Antigen specificity is unknown.

An equimolar mix of two oligonucleotides served as the beta constant-region primer for TRBC1 and TRBC2. Nested alpha and beta constant-region primers with the SP2 primer drove four PCR rounds on ligated cDNA. TCRdb re-derived calls from the UMI-ligation and nested PCR reads in MiXCR, one entry per CDR3 protein. The sample holds about 150,000 distinct CDR3 sequences, over 20% seen once. The chain employs TRBV29-1 and TRBJ2-1, with D unclear. The sequence was collected from a human donor in good health. Source material: naive CD4+ T cells from blood. CDR3 protein: CSVEPNNEQFF. The CDR3, as DNA: TGCAGCGTTGAGCCAAACAATGAGCAGTTCTTC.